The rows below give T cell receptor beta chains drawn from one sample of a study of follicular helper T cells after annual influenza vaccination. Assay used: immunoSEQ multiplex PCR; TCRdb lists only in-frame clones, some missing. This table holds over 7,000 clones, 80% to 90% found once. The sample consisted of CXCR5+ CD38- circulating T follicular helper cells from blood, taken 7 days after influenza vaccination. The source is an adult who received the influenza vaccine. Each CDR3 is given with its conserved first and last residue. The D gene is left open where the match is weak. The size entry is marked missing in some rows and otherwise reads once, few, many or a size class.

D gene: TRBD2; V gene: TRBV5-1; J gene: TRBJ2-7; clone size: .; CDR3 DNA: TGCGCCAGCAGCTATTCCCTAGCGGGAGGGGGGTACGAGCAGTACTTC; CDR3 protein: CASSYSLAGGGYEQYF
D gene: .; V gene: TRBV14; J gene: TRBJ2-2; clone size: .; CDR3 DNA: TGTGCCAGCAGCCAATTCGGGACGACCGGGGAGCTGTTTTTT; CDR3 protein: CASSQFGTTGELFF
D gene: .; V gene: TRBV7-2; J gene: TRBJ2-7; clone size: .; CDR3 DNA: TGTGCCAGCAGCAAAGGACACGACGTCTCCTACGAGCAGTACTTC; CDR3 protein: CASSKGHDVSYEQYF
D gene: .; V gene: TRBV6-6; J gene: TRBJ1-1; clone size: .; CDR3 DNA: TGTGCCAGCCTCAGAGGGGGGGACACTGAAGCTTTCTTT; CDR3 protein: CASLRGGDTEAFF
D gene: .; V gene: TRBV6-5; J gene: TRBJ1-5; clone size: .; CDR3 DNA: TGTGCCAGCAGTCAGGGGTATAGCAATCAGCCCCAGCATTTT; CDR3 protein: CASSQGYSNQPQHF
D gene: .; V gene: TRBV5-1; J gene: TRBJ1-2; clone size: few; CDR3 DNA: TGCGCCAGCAGCTCTGACTCCTATGGCTACACCTTC; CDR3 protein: CASSSDSYGYTF
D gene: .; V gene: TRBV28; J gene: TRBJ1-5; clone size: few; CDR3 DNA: TGTGCCAGCAGTCCCTACCCCAACGAGCCCCAGCATTTT; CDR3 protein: CASSPYPNEPQHF
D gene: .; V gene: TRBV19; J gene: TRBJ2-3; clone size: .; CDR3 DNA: TGTGCCAGTAGTATAGGTGGAGGGGAGGATACGCAGTATTTT; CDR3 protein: CASSIGGGEDTQYF
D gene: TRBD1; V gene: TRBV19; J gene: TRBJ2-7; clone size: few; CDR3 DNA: TGTGCCAGTAGTAGAGAGACAGGGGCCTACGAGCAGTACTTC; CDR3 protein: CASSRETGAYEQYF
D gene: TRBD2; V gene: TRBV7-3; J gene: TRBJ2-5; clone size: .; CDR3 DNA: TGTGCCAGCAGCCACTTCGCGGGGGGCAAAAAAGAGACCCAGTACTTC; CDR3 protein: CASSHFAGGKKETQYF
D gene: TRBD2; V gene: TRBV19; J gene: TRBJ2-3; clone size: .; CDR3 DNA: TGTGCCAGTAGTATCTCGATAACTAGCGGGGGTACAGATACGCAGTATTTT; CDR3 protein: CASSISITSGGTDTQYF
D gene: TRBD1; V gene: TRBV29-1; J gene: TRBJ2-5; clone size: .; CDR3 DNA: TGCAGCGCAGTCCCGGGACAGGGGGCTGGGGGGAAAGAGACCCAGTACTTC; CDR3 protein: CSAVPGQGAGGKETQYF
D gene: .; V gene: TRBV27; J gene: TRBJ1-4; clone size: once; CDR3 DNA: TGTGCCAGCAGCGCTCGCCCCCGCGAAAAACTGTTTTTT; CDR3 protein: CASSARPREKLFF
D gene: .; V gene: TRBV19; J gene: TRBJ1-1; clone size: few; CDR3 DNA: TGTGCCAGTACTATGGGCGGTCGGGCAGGTTTGACTTTCTTT; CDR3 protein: CASTMGGRAGLTFF
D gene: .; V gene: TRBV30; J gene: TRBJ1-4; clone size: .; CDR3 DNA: TGTGCCTGGTCCCCGGTACGGACGGGGTATGAAAAACTGTTTTTT; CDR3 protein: CAWSPVRTGYEKLFF
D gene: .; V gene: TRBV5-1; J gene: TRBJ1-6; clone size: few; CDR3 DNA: TGCGCCAGCAGCTCGGCAAACTCCTATAATTCACCCCTCCACTTT; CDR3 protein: CASSSANSYNSPLHF
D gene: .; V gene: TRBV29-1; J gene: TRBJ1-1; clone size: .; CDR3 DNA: TGCAGCGTTGATCATGTCGAAATTGACACTGAAGCTTTCTTT; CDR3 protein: CSVDHVEIDTEAFF
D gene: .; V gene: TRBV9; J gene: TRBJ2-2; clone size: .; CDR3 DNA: TGTGCCAGCAGCGTACACTACACCGGGGAGCTGTTTTTT; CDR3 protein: CASSVHYTGELFF
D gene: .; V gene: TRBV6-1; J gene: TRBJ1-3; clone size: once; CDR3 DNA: TGTGCCAGCAGTGCCGGTGGGGGAGGTGGAAACACCATATATTTT; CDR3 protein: CASSAGGGGGNTIYF
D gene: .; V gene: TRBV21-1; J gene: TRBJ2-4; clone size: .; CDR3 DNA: TGTGCCAGCAGCCATTGCGTAGCTACAGCAAGAAAAAACATTCAGTACTTC; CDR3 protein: CASSHCVATARKNIQYF
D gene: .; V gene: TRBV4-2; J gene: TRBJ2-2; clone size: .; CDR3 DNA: TGTGCCAGCAGCCAGGAGCCCGGTAGGGTAACCGGGGAGCTGTTTTTT; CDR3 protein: CASSQEPGRVTGELFF
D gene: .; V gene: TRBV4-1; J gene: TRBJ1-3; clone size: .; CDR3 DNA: TGCGCCAGCAGCCAAGGCCCTGGGGCTGGAAACACCATATATTTT; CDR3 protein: CASSQGPGAGNTIYF
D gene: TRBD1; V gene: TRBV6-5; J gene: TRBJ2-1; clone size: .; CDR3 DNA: TGTGCCAGCACGTGGACAGGGGACTACAATGAGCAGTTCTTC; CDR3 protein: CASTWTGDYNEQFF
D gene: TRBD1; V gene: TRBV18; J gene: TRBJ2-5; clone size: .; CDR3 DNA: TGTGCCACCAACGGGGCAGGGGGAGAGACCCAGTACTTC; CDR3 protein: CATNGAGGETQYF
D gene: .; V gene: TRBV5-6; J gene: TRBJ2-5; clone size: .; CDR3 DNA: .; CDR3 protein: CASSGGRRAGGGETQYF
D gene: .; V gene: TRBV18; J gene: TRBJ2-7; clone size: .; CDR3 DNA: TGTGCCAGCTCACCACCCTCAGGGTACGAGCAGTACTTC; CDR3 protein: CASSPPSGYEQYF
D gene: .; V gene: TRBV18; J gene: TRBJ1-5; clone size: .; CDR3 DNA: TGTGCCAGCTCACCACTCGGGGGGGAACAGCCCCAGCATTTT; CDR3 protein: CASSPLGGEQPQHF
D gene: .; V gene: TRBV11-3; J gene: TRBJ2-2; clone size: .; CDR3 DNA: TGTGCCAGCAGAATGGCTTTCGGCGGGGACACCGGGGAGCTGTTTTTT; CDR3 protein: CASRMAFGGDTGELFF
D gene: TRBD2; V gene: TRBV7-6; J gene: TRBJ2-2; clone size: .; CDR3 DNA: TGTGCCAGCAGCTCCTCTGCGGGGGCGAACACCGGGGAGCTGTTTTTT; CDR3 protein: CASSSSAGANTGELFF
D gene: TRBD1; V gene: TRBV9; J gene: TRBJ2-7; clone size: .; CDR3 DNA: TGTGCCAGCAGCGTAGCTACAGGGGGTGCCTACGAGCAGTACTTC; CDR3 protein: CASSVATGGAYEQYF
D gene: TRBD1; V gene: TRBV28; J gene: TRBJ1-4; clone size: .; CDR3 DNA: TGTGCCAGCAGTGACAGGGGTCGTGATGAAAAACTGTTTTTT; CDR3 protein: CASSDRGRDEKLFF
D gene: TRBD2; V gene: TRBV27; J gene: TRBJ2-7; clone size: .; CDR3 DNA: TGTGCCAGCAGTTTAGGGCGGGGGGCCATCTCCTACGAGCAGTACTTC; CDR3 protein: CASSLGRGAISYEQYF
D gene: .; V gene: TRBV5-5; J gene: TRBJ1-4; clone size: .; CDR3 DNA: TGTGCCAGCAGCTTGGCCGGGGGGACTAATGAAAAACTGTTTTTT; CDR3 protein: CASSLAGGTNEKLFF
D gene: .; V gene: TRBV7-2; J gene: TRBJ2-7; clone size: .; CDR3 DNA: TGTGCCAGCAGCTTAGCTGGAGGGGGCGCCTACGAGCAGTACTTC; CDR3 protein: CASSLAGGGAYEQYF
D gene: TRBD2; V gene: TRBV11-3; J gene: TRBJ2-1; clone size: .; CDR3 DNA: TGTGCCAGCAGCTTAGGGGCCAGCGGGGGGAATGAGCAGTTCTTC; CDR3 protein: CASSLGASGGNEQFF
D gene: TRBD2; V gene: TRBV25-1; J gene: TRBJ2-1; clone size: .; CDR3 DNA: TGTGCCAGCAGTGAACTAGCGGGGAACAATGAGCAGTTCTTC; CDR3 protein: CASSELAGNNEQFF
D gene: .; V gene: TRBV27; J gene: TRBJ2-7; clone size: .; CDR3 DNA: TGTGCCAGCAGTTCGGCTCGACAGGGACTCTCCTACGAGCAGTACTTC; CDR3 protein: CASSSARQGLSYEQYF
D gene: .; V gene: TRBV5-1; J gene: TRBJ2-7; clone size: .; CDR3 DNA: TGCGCCAGCAGCCCCGCCGCGGGGGCTTTAGGAGAGCAGTACTTC; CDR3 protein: CASSPAAGALGEQYF
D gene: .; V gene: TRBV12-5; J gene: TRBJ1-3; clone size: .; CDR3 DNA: TGTGCTAGTGGTTCCCTCCCGGGACACCGAGAAGGAACGGCCATATATTTT; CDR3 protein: CASGSLPGHREGTAIYF
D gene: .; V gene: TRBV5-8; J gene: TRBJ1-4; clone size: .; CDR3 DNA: TGTGCCAGCAGCCGCATGGGGGGATCAACTAATGAAAAACTGTTTTTT; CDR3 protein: CASSRMGGSTNEKLFF
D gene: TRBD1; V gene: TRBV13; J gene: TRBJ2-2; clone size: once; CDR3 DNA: TGTGCCAGCAGCCCGAGACAGGGTAGGGGCACCGGGGAGCTGTTTTTT; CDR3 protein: CASSPRQGRGTGELFF
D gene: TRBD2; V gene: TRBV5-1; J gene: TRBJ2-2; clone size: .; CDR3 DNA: TGCGCCAGCAGCCCTCGGGGGGGCGTAAACACCGGGGAGCTGTTTTTT; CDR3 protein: CASSPRGGVNTGELFF
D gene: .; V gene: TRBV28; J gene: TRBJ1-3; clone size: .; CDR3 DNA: TGTGCCAGCAGTTCCATGGACGGGACGGGGCGAAACACCATATATTTT; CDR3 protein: CASSSMDGTGRNTIYF
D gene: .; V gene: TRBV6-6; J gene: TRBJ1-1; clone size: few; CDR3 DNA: TGTGCCAGCAGTTGGGGGGAGATCGGGCGGTATCCTGAAGCTTTCTTT; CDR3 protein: CASSWGEIGRYPEAFF
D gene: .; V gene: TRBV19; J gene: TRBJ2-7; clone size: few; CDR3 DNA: TGTGCCAGTAGTATTGGGGACATTTCCTACGAGCAGTACTTC; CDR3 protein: CASSIGDISYEQYF
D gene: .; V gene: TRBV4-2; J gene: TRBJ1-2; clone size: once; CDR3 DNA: TGTGCCAGCAGCCTACAGGGCTCTAACTATGGCTACACCTTC; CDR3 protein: CASSLQGSNYGYTF
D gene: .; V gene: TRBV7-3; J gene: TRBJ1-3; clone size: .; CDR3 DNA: TGTGCCAGCAGCTTAACGGGAGACACCATATATTTT; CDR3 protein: CASSLTGDTIYF
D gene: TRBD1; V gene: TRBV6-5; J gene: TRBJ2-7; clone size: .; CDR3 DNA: TGTGCCAGCAGTTACCGGCCGACAGGGGGGGTCTACGAGCAGTACTTC; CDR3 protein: CASSYRPTGGVYEQYF
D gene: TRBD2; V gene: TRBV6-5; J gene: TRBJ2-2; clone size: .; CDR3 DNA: TGTGCCAGCAGAATAGCGGGAGGAAGGACCGGGGAGCTGTTTTTT; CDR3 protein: CASRIAGGRTGELFF
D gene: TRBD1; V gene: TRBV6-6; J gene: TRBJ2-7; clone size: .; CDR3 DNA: TGTGCCAGCAACAGACCGGGACAGACCTACGAGCAGTACTTC; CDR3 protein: CASNRPGQTYEQYF
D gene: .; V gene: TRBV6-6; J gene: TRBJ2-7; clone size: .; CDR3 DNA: TGTGCCAGCAGCCCCCCAGGAGGGAGAGTCTACGAGCAGTACTTC; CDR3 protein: CASSPPGGRVYEQYF
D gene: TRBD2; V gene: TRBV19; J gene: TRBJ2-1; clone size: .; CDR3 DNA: TGTGCCAGTAGTATAACGCTAGCGGGAGGAAAAGAGCAGTTCTTC; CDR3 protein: CASSITLAGGKEQFF
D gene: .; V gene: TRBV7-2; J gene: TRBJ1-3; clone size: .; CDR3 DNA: TGTGCCAGCAGCAGAACGGGGGGGGCCAACTCTGGAAACACCATATATTTT; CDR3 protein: CASSRTGGANSGNTIYF
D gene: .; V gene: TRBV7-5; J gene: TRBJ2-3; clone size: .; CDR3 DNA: TGTGCCATCTCAACCGTCCTGCAGGGAAGGAGGTGGCAGTATTTT; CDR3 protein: CAISTVLQGRRWQYF